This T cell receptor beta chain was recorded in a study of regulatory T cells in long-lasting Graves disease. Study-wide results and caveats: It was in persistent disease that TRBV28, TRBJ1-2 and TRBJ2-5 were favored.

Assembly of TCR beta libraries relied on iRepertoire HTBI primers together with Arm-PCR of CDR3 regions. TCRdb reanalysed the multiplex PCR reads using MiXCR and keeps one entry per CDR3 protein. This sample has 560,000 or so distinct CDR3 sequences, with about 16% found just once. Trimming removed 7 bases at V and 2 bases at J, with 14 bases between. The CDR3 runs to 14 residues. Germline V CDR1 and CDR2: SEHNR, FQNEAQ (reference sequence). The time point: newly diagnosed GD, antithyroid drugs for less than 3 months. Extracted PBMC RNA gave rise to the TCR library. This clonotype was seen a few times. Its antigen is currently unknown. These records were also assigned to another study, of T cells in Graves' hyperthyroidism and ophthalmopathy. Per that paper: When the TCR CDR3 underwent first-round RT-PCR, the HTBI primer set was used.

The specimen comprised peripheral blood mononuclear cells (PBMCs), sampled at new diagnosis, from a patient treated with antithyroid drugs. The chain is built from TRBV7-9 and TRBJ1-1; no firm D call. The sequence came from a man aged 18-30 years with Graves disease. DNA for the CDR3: TGTGCCAGCACCCCGTCGGGCCGAAACACTGAAGCTTTCTTT. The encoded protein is CASTPSGRNTEAFF.